A selection of T cell receptor beta chains follows, all from one sample in a study of blood T cells in healthy people across ages. One entry per CDR3 protein results from TCRdb running MiXCR on the 5' RACE reads. The table has approximately 780,000 distinct CDR3 sequences, roughly 26% seen once. These same data were also listed under a study on T cells of mothers and their children.

Sequenced input: blood. The receptors originated from a boy between 10 and 17 years old in good health. Each CDR3 is given with its conserved first and last residue. The order of the fields is D gene, clone size, V gene, J gene, CDR3 DNA, CDR3 protein. The D gene is left open where the match is weak. Size tells how often a clone was seen (once, few, many) or the class of an expanded clone, and some rows leave it out.

>NA|few|TRBV7-2|TRBJ1-1
TGTGCCAGCAACGCCGGGAGAGGAGGGACTGAAGCTTTCTTT
CASNAGRGGTEAFF
>NA|NA|TRBV14|TRBJ2-3
TGTGCCAGCAGCCAAGATCCAACCCGAGTTGCAGATGCGCAGTATTTT
CASSQDPTRVADAQYF
>NA|few|TRBV4-1|TRBJ2-1
TGCGCCAGCAGCCACCCCTGGTTTGGGGGCCTACACAATGAGCAGTTCTTC
CASSHPWFGGLHNEQFF
>TRBD1|once|TRBV5-1|TRBJ2-7
TGCGCCAGCAGCTTAGTCACAGGGGCATTCTACGAGCAGTACTTC
CASSLVTGAFYEQYF
>NA|NA|TRBV5-4|TRBJ1-2
TGTGCCAGCAGCTTGGGCCTTGGAGGCAACTATGGCTACACCTTC
CASSLGLGGNYGYTF
>NA|few|TRBV20-1|TRBJ1-1
TGCAGTGCTAGAGATCTCGGCGGGGAGGTAAGGAACACTGAAGCTTTCTTT
CSARDLGGEVRNTEAFF
>TRBD2|few|TRBV28|TRBJ2-2
TGTGCCAGCAGTTCCTTCTGGGCTAGTAGCGGGGGGGCCACCGGGGAGCTGTTTTTT
CASSSFWASSGGATGELFF
>NA|NA|TRBV7-9|TRBJ2-1
TGTGCCAGCAGCTTAGAGGGGACTTACTCCTACAATGAGCAGTTCTTC
CASSLEGTYSYNEQFF
>TRBD1|few|TRBV5-1|TRBJ1-1
TGCGCCAGCAGCGGGACGTTGAGGGACAGGGGGAACACTGAAGCTTTCTTT
CASSGTLRDRGNTEAFF
>NA|NA|TRBV14|TRBJ1-4
TGTGCCAGCAGCCTCGGTTGGGGTGAGGAAGAACTGTTTTTT
CASSLGWGEEELFF
>TRBD1|few|TRBV5-1|TRBJ2-1
TGCGCCAGCAGCCTTCGGGGGACAGGGGGGGGTAATGAGCAGTTCTTC
CASSLRGTGGGNEQFF
>TRBD2|NA|TRBV10-3|TRBJ2-1
TGTGCCATCAGTGAGTCACGGGGGGGCCTTATAGATGAGCAGTCCTTC
CAISESRGGLIDEQSF
>TRBD1|NA|TRBV4-2|TRBJ1-4
TGTGCCAGCAGCCAAGGGGACAGAGGGCCCAACGGGGAAAAACTGTTTTTT
CASSQGDRGPNGEKLFF
>TRBD1|NA|TRBV2|TRBJ1-1
TGTGCCAGCAGTGAACCGGGACAGGTGAACACTGAAGCTTTCTTT
CASSEPGQVNTEAFF
>TRBD2|NA|TRBV7-2|TRBJ2-5
TGTGCCAGCAGCTTAGGTCTAGCGGGGGGGCTCCCAGAGACCCAGTACTTC
CASSLGLAGGLPETQYF
>NA|NA|TRBV7-7|TRBJ2-3
TGTGCTAGCAGCTCGGTAGCCCACACAGATACGCAGTATTTT
CASSSVAHTDTQYF
>NA|NA|TRBV20-1|TRBJ1-5
TGCAGTGCTAGGGACAGAAGGAGCAATCAGCCCCAGCATTTT
CSARDRRSNQPQHF
>NA|once|TRBV20-1|TRBJ2-3
TGCAGTGCTAGGCGCCTCGGATTCACAGATACGCAGTATTTT
CSARRLGFTDTQYF
>TRBD2|few|TRBV11-2|TRBJ2-7
TGTGCCAGCAGCTTACTCGGGGGGTCAGGGTTTGACGAGCAGTACTTC
CASSLLGGSGFDEQYF
>NA|many|TRBV12-3/TRBV12-4|TRBJ2-5
TGTGCCAGCACCTCCCACCCGATTAGCGGCCAAGAGACCCAGTACTTC
CASTSHPISGQETQYF
>TRBD2|NA|TRBV5-1|TRBJ2-1
TGCGCCAGCAGCGAAACTAGCGGGGGAAGCTCCTACAATGAGCAGTTCTTC
CASSETSGGSSYNEQFF
>NA|NA|TRBV28|TRBJ2-7
TGTGCCAGCGGATCCCACGAGCAGGGATACGAGCAGTACTTC
CASGSHEQGYEQYF
>NA|NA|TRBV2|TRBJ2-7
TGTGCCAGCAGCCAACACCGATCCTACGAGCAGTACTTC
CASSQHRSYEQYF
>NA|NA|TRBV18|TRBJ1-3
TGTGCCAGCTCAGCAACAGGTGCCCGACGCTCTGGAAACACCATATATTTT
CASSATGARRSGNTIYF
>NA|NA|TRBV5-5|TRBJ2-2
TGTGCCAGCAGCTTGGGGGTAACGGACACCGGGGAGCTGTTTTTT
CASSLGVTDTGELFF
>NA|few|TRBV20-1|TRBJ2-3
TGCAGTGCTAGAGAAGATGGTGGAGATACGCAGTATTTT
CSAREDGGDTQYF
>TRBD1|NA|TRBV7-9|TRBJ2-7
TGTGCCAGCAGTTCTGGACAGGCCCTTCTATACTACGAGCAGTACTTC
CASSSGQALLYYEQYF
>NA|NA|TRBV2|TRBJ2-7
TGTGCCAGCAGTAAGTTGACAGGGACTTTCTACGAGCAGTACTTC
CASSKLTGTFYEQYF
>TRBD2|few|TRBV3-1|TRBJ2-1
TGTGCCAGCAGCCCCTGGGCAGCGGGGGAAAATGAGCAGTTCTTC
CASSPWAAGENEQFF
>TRBD1|few|TRBV12-3/TRBV12-4|TRBJ1-5
TGTGCCAGCAGTTTAGCGGGGACAGGGACCCAGCCCCAGCATTTT
CASSLAGTGTQPQHF
>TRBD2|NA|TRBV30|TRBJ2-7
TGTGCCTCGGGACTAGCGGGGCGGACTAAGACTTACGAGCAGTACTTC
CASGLAGRTKTYEQYF
>TRBD1|NA|TRBV2|TRBJ2-7
TGTGCCAGCAGTGAGCGACAGGGATTGAACGAGCAGTACTTC
CASSERQGLNEQYF
>NA|NA|TRBV29-1|TRBJ1-3
TGCAGCGTTGAGGACTTGAGCTCTGGAAACACCATATATTTT
CSVEDLSSGNTIYF
>NA|few|TRBV29-1|TRBJ2-4
TGCAGCGCTAAGTACGCCAAAAACATTCAGTACTTC
CSAKYAKNIQYF
>NA|few|TRBV12-3/TRBV12-4|TRBJ2-7
TGTGCCAGCAGTCGCCAGACTCGGCAGACCTCCTACGAGCAGTACTTC
CASSRQTRQTSYEQYF
>NA|NA|TRBV5-1|TRBJ2-7
TGCGCCAGCAGCTCACAAACTACAGTGGTCTCCTACGAGCAGTACTTC
CASSSQTTVVSYEQYF